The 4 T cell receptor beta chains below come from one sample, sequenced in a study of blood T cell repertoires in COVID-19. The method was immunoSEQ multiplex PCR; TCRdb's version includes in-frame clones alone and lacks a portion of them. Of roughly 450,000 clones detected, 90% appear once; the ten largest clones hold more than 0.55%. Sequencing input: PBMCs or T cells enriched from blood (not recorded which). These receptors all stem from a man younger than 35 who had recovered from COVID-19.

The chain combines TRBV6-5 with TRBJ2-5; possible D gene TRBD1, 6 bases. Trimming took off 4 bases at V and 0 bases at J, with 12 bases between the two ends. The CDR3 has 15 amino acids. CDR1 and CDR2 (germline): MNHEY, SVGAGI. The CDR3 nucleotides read TGTGCCAGCAGTTCCCGAAGGGGGAACCAAGAGACCCAGTACTTC. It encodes CASSSRRGNQETQYF.

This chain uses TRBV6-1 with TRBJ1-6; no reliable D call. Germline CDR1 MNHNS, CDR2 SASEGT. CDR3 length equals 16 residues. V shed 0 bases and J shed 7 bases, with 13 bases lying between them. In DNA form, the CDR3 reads TGTGCCAGCAGTGAAGCGCTAGTAGGCAGAAATTCACCCCTCCACTTT. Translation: CASSEALVGRNSPLHF.

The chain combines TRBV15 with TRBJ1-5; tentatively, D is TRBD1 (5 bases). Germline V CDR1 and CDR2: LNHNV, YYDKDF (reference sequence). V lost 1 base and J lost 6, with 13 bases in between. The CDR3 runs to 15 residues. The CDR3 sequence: CATSRAGDFSQPQHF. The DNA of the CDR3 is TGTGCCACCAGCAGAGCGGGGGATTTCAGTCAGCCCCAGCATTTT.

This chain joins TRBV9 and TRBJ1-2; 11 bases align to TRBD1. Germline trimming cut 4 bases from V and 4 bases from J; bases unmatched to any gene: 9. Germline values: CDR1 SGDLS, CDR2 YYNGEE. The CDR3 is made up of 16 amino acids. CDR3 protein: CASSTSGDRGIYGYTF. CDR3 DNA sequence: TGTGCCAGCAGCACCTCCGGGGACAGGGGGATCTATGGCTACACCTTC.